The 10 T cell receptor beta chains below come from one sample, sequenced in a study of shared clonotypes between healthy human individuals. The naive CD8 fraction comprised CD45RO-negative cells positively selected for CCR7 and excluded terminally differentiated effector memory CD45RA+ cells. The protocol was immunoSEQ multiplex PCR, while the TCRdb copy is restricted to in-frame clones and leaves out a portion. This table has 700,000 to 950,000 clones, about 96% appearing once. Sequences were obtained from naive CD8+ T cells sorted from blood. The receptors here all came from a man in his thirties or forties in good health.

The chain couples TRBV29-1 to TRBJ2-5; D not resolved. Germline V gene lookup returns CDR1 SQVTM and CDR2 ANQGSEA. The CDR3 runs to 14 residues. The germline V and J ends were trimmed by 1 base and 3 bases, with 12 bases remaining between them. The CDR3 DNA reads as TGCAGCGTTGAAGCGTACGGAATAGAAGAGACCCAGTACTTC. It specifies CSVEAYGIEETQYF.

V usage is TRBV27 and J usage is TRBJ2-5; 7 nucleotides agree with TRBD1. The germline V gene encodes CDR1 MNHEY and CDR2 SMNVEV (reference sequence). The V segment lost 8 bases and the J segment 7 bases; nucleotides outside the gene matches: 10. This CDR3 has 13 amino acids. Written as DNA, the CDR3 is TGTGCCAGCGCCCTAGGGGGCCGGGGGACCCAGTACTTC. Its translation is CASALGGRGTQYF.

This clone has just one count. This rearrangement joins TRBV11-2 to TRBJ2-7; 7 bases map to TRBD2. V lost 1 base to trimming and J lost 2 bases; unmatched junction nucleotides: 11. The CDR3 length is 17 residues. CDR1 and CDR2 (germline): SGHAT, FQNNGV. Here the CDR3 DNA reads TGTGCCAGCAGCTTAGCCCCCCTCAGCGGGATGACCTACGAGCAGTACTTC. It translates to CASSLAPLSGMTYEQYF.

The count of this clone is one. The rearrangement uses TRBV6-6 and TRBJ1-1, with 8 positions matching TRBD1. The V segment lost 5 bases and the J segment 6 bases; nucleotides outside the gene matches: 8. The CDR3 has 14 residues. Germline V gene sequence: CDR1 MNHNY, CDR2 SVGAGI (reference sequence). CDR3 sequence (DNA): TGTGCCAGCAGTACCAAGACAGGGGTCGCTGAAGCTTTCTTT. Amino acids: CASSTKTGVAEAFF.

The chain carries TRBV19 and TRBJ1-2; D might be TRBD1 (6 bases). V lost 9 bases and J 12 bases, leaving 14 bases between the germline ends. This CDR3 comprises 10 residues. Germline V lookup: CDR1 LNHDA, CDR2 SQIVND (reference sequence). The CDR3 is CASGQSGNTF. The CDR3 DNA reads as TGTGCCAGCGGACAGTCGGGTAACACCTTC.

The chain couples TRBV27 to TRBJ2-7, with a weak D call TRBD2 (5 bases). Trimming left V 6 bases short and J 3 bases short, with 15 bases between. Germline assignment: CDR1 MNHEY and CDR2 SMNVEV (reference sequence). This CDR3 is 14 amino acids long. CDR3 region: CASRSRTSSYEQYF. CDR3 coding DNA: TGTGCCAGCAGATCCCGTACTAGTAGCTACGAGCAGTACTTC.

V is TRBV5-5 and J is TRBJ2-3; 12 nucleotides agree with TRBD1. Germline V gives CDR1 SGHKS, CDR2 YYEKEE (reference sequence). V was pared by 6 bases and J by 5 bases, with 16 bases of the junction left unmatched. This CDR3 comprises 18 residues. The CDR3 nucleotides read TGTGCCAGCACCTCCCCGGGACAGGGGGCGCTTGTGGGAGATACGCAGTATTTT. Its protein product is CASTSPGQGALVGDTQYF.

This sequence joins TRBV19 and TRBJ2-5; no clear D. CDR3 size: 17 residues. The ends were cut back, 6 bases at V and 3 bases at J, with 23 bases in the middle. Looked up from germline, CDR1 is LNHDA and CDR2 is SQIVND (reference sequence). CDR3: CASRIRPAPIRKETQYF. The CDR3 region has the DNA TGTGCCAGTAGGATCCGACCTGCCCCCATCAGAAAAGAGACCCAGTACTTC. The variable domain in full, completed from reference TRBV19 and TRBJ2-5, reads DGGITQSPKYLFRKEGQNVTLSCEQNLNHDAMYWYRQDPGQGLRLIYYSQIVNDFQKGDIAEGYSVSREKKESFPLTVTSAQKNPTAFYLCASRIRPAPIRKETQYFGPGTRLLVL.

The chain links TRBV5-5 to TRBJ1-2; 7 bases are a match to TRBD1. With V trimmed by 4 bases and J by 3 bases, 15 bases remained unmatched. Looked up from germline, CDR1 is SGHKS and CDR2 is YYEKEE (reference sequence). This CDR3 region has 17 residues. The CDR3, as DNA: TGTGCCAGCAGCCTCTCCGGGACAGCAGTCGGCTACTATGGCTACACCTTC. The encoded protein is CASSLSGTAVGYYGYTF.

The genes are TRBV14 and TRBJ1-1; 7 positions match TRBD1. Losses at the gene ends were 3 bases for V and 2 bases for J; bases not matched to a gene: 15. The CDR3 has 18 residues. CDR1 is SGHDN and CDR2 is FVKESK in the germline V gene. The CDR3, as DNA: TGTGCCAGCAGCCAGGCATACAGGGGACTTCTACATAACACTGAAGCTTTCTTT. It is translated as CASSQAYRGLLHNTEAFF.